The source of this TCR beta chain is a study of follicular helper T cells after annual influenza vaccination. Sequencing of TCRB used Survey level resolution. TCRdb keeps only in-frame clones here, not all; method: immunoSEQ multiplex PCR. The sample yields about 4,900 clones, about 83% seen once. The CDR3 loop spans 14 amino acids. In germline, CDR1 is SGHDN, CDR2 FVKESK. The germline V and J ends were trimmed by 0 bases and 5 bases, with 9 bases remaining between them. Specified time point: 2015-2016 season, 7 days after influenza vaccination. No donor had influenza vaccine in the prior 6 months; all lived in the community.

The chain recombines TRBV14 with TRBJ2-3; D is tentatively TRBD1 or TRBD2 (6 bases each). This sample comprised CXCR5+ CD38- circulating T follicular helper cells from blood, obtained 7 days after influenza vaccination. Subset specified: circulating Tfh, non-naive CD4+CXCR5+PD-1+ (ICOS+CD38+ or ICOS-CD38-). The origin of this receptor is an adult who received the influenza vaccine. The DNA for the CDR3 is TGTGCCAGCAGCCAAGATCGGGGGCAAGATACGCAGTATTTT. It encodes CASSQDRGQDTQYF.